The 2 T cell receptor beta chains given below trace back to one sample, sequenced in a study of CD8 T cells in ankylosing spondylitis. TCRdb reprocessed the 5' RACE reads via MiXCR and lists one record per CDR3 protein. This sample has 200,000 to 250,000 distinct CDR3 sequences, with roughly 25% found just once. The specimen was blood, either unsorted or a sorted T cell fraction (not recorded which). The receptors shown here come from a male donor with ankylosing spondylitis or in good health (not recorded which).

The sample holds many counts of this clonotype. Because the CDR3's place on the DNA is in doubt, the DNA is left out and the CDR3 is given as listed by TCRdb. V usage is TRBV6-1 and J usage is TRBJ2-2. The CDR3 contains 17 residues when both ends are counted. CDR1 MNHNS and CDR2 SASEGT come from the germline V gene. CDR3 protein: CASSPRTEQRTPGSCFF.

Ten or more counts support this clonotype. V is TRBV12-3 or TRBV12-4 and J is TRBJ2-5; D is uncertain. Trimming shortened V by 1 base and J by 9 bases, and 6 bases separated the two germline ends. This CDR3 spans 11 amino acids. The CDR3 coding sequence is TGTGCCAGCAGTTTAGACACCCCCCAGTACTTC. It translates to CASSLDTPQYF.